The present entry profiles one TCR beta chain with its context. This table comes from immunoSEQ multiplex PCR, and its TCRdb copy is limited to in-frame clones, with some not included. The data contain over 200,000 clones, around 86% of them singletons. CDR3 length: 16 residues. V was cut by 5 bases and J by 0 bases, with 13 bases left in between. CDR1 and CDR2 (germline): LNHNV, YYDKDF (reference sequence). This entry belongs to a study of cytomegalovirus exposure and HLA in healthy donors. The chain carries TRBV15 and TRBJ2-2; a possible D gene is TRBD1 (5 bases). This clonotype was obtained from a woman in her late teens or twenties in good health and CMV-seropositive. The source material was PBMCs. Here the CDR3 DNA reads TGTGCCACCAGCTTGCGACAGACGACGAACACCGGGGAGCTGTTTTTT. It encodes CATSLRQTTNTGELFF.